A selection of T cell receptor beta chains follows, all from one sample in a study of CD8+CD57+ T cells in acquired aplastic anemia. MiXCR was run by TCRdb on the reads, yielding one entry per CDR3 protein. This sample carries 130,000 or so distinct CDR3 sequences, over 30% of them seen once, and the ten largest clones take roughly 2.7%. Sequencing was carried out using sorted CD4+, CD8+, or CD8+CD57+ T cells (not recorded which) from PBMCs. The receptor set was obtained from a human donor with aplastic anemia. Both conserved end residues are part of each CDR3. The order of the fields is V gene, CDR3 length, J gene, D gene, clone size, CDR3 DNA, CDR3 protein. D genes are given only for firm matches. Clone size is shown for a subset of rows, as once, few, many or a class of expanded clone.

>TRBV2|13|TRBJ2-7|TRBD1|NA
TGTGCCAGCAGGGGACAGGTTAACTACGAGCAGTACTTC
CASRGQVNYEQYF
>TRBV2|14|TRBJ1-1|NA|NA
TGTGCCAGCAGTGAAGGGAGGGACGTGACTGAAGCTTTCTTT
CASSEGRDVTEAFF
>TRBV9|13|TRBJ2-5|NA|many
TGTGCCAGCAGCGGCTTAAAGGGGGGGACCCAGTACTTC
CASSGLKGGTQYF
>TRBV19|16|TRBJ1-5|NA|NA
TGTGCCAGTAGTATTAAAGGCAGGGCTGGCAATCAGCCCCAGCATTTT
CASSIKGRAGNQPQHF
>TRBV24-1|15|TRBJ2-7|NA|once
TGTGCCACCAGTGATTCCCAGGGGGGAGGATACGAGCAGTACTTC
CATSDSQGGGYEQYF
>TRBV6-5|16|TRBJ1-2|TRBD1|many
TGTGCCAGCAGTTCCTCAACCTTGACAGGGACCTATGGCTACACCTTC
CASSSSTLTGTYGYTF
>TRBV9|15|TRBJ2-7|NA|NA
TGTGCCAGCAGCGCCCGGTCGGACTTCTCCTACGAGCAGTACTTC
CASSARSDFSYEQYF
>TRBV29-1|13|TRBJ2-5|TRBD1|NA
TGCAGCGTAGGGGGACAGGGGGCTGAGACCCAGTACTTC
CSVGGQGAETQYF
>TRBV6-1|15|TRBJ1-5|TRBD1|many
TGTGCCAGCAGTCTAACAGGGGCCTTCAATCAGCCCCAGCATTTT
CASSLTGAFNQPQHF
>TRBV2|12|TRBJ1-2|TRBD1|few
TGTGCCACCCGGGACAGTCCCTATGGCTACACCTTC
CATRDSPYGYTF
>TRBV6-2/TRBV6-3|15|TRBJ2-2|TRBD2|few
TGTGCCAGCACCGAGACTAGCGGGGTCACCGGGGAGCTGTTTTTT
CASTETSGVTGELFF
>TRBV5-5|13|TRBJ2-7|NA|many
TGTGCCAGCAGCTCCACTCCTTCCTACGAGCAGTACTTC
CASSSTPSYEQYF
>TRBV7-2|14|TRBJ1-5|NA|NA
TGTGCCAGCAGCTACGCAGGGGGCAATCAGCCCCAGCATTTT
CASSYAGGNQPQHF
>TRBV4-3|16|TRBJ2-3|TRBD1|few
TGCGCCAGCAGCCCGGCTGGGACAGGAATTTCAGATACGCAGTATTTT
CASSPAGTGISDTQYF
>TRBV20-1|13|TRBJ1-5|TRBD1|NA
TGCAGTGCTTTGGACAGGGTAAATCAGCCCCAGCATTTT
CSALDRVNQPQHF
>TRBV4-3|16|TRBJ2-5|TRBD2|NA
TGCGCCAGCAGCCAAGAGGAGGGCCGGGGGGGGGAGACCCAGTACTTC
CASSQEEGRGGETQYF
>TRBV10-2|16|TRBJ2-2|TRBD1|once
TGCGCCAGCAGCCGTAGGACAGGGAGTAACGCCGGGGAACTGTTTTTT
CASSRRTGSNAGELFF
>TRBV20-1|12|TRBJ1-2|TRBD1|NA
TGCAGCCTGGCGACAGGGGATCATGGCTACACCTTC
CSLATGDHGYTF
>TRBV7-6|13|TRBJ2-7|NA|NA
TGTGCCAGCGGCTTAGCTAGGTCCTGCGAGCAGTACTTC
CASGLARSCEQYF
>TRBV29-1|17|TRBJ1-1|NA|few
TGCAGCGTTAAGGGGGGGGCGGGGGGCCTGATGAGCACTGAAGCTTTCTTT
CSVKGGAGGLMSTEAFF
>TRBV5-1|15|TRBJ1-2|NA|many
TGCGCCAGCAGCTTGAAAGCCAGGGGAGGCTATGGCTACACCTTC
CASSLKARGGYGYTF
>TRBV6-1|16|TRBJ1-5|NA|NA
TGTGCCAGCAGTGCGGCCCAAGCGCTCCGCAATCAGCCCCAGCATTTT
CASSAAQALRNQPQHF
>TRBV5-1|16|TRBJ2-5|NA|many
TGCGCCAGCAGCTTGGCCCCCCTGGGGAGACAAGAGACCCAGTACTTC
CASSLAPLGRQETQYF
>TRBV19|15|TRBJ1-5|NA|NA
TGTGCCAGTAGTATCGCGGGGGAAGCCGACCAGCCCCAGCATTTT
CASSIAGEADQPQHF
>TRBV5-1|13|TRBJ2-7|NA|many
TGCGCCAGCAGGGGAGAGGGGACCTACGAGCAGTACTTC
CASRGEGTYEQYF
>TRBV7-3|13|TRBJ2-1|NA|NA
TGTGCCAGCAGCTTAACAGGTGGTCATGAGCAGTTCTTC
CASSLTGGHEQFF
>TRBV25-1|16|TRBJ2-3|TRBD1|NA
TGTGCCAGCAGGGTAAGGGAAGGACAGGGCACAGATACGCAGTATTTT
CASRVREGQGTDTQYF
>TRBV19|17|TRBJ2-3|TRBD2|many
TGTGCCAGTAGTACATTTCTAGCGGGGGTTTACACAGATACGCAGTATTTT
CASSTFLAGVYTDTQYF
>TRBV7-8|15|TRBJ2-3|TRBD2|many
TGTGCCAGCAGCCCCATAGGCGGGGGGACAGATACGCAGTATTTT
CASSPIGGGTDTQYF
>TRBV4-1|14|TRBJ2-5|NA|many
TGCGCCAGCAGCCAAGGAGGGACTCAAGAGACCCAGTACTTC
CASSQGGTQETQYF
>TRBV10-1|15|TRBJ2-2|NA|NA
TGCGCCAGCAGTGACGGGGGCCCTTACACCGGGGAGCTGTTTTTT
CASSDGGPYTGELFF
>TRBV10-3|11|TRBJ2-7|NA|NA
TGTGCCAGCAGAGGGGGACAAGAGCAGTACTTC
CASRGGQEQYF
>TRBV19|15|TRBJ2-2|NA|NA
TGTGCCAGTACCCAGCCCCGGTCGAGGGGTGGGGAGCTGTTTTTT
CASTQPRSRGGELFF
>TRBV4-1|19|TRBJ2-5|TRBD2|many
TGCGCCAGCAGCCCACCCGAGGGACTAGCCCCCCAGTACCAAGAGACCCAGTACTTC
CASSPPEGLAPQYQETQYF
>TRBV2|17|TRBJ2-5|TRBD2|NA
TGTGCCAGCAGTGATGATCGGCTAGCGGGGCGGGAAGAGACCCAGTACTTC
CASSDDRLAGREETQYF
>TRBV5-1|16|TRBJ1-4|NA|few
TGCGCCAGCAGCTTATCACAGGGAGGGAGTGGTGAAAAACTGTTTTTT
CASSLSQGGSGEKLFF
>TRBV24-1|13|TRBJ2-7|TRBD1|NA
TGTGCCACCAGTGATTCGGCAGGGGGCAAGCAGTACTTC
CATSDSAGGKQYF
>TRBV7-9|13|TRBJ1-2|NA|NA
TGTGCCTGCAGCTTAGGGGGAAACTATGGCTACACCTTC
CACSLGGNYGYTF
>TRBV5-1|14|TRBJ1-3|NA|many
TGCGCCAGCAGCAGCGAGGGACCTGGAAACACCATATATTTT
CASSSEGPGNTIYF
>TRBV18|18|TRBJ1-1|NA|few
TGTGCCAGCTCACCTGGCTTGGATCCAGTATCGATGAACACTGAAGCTTTCTTT
CASSPGLDPVSMNTEAFF
>TRBV9|15|TRBJ1-1|NA|many
TGTGCCAGCAGCGCAATTGGGGGTGTGAACACTGAAGCTTTCTTT
CASSAIGGVNTEAFF
>TRBV7-3|12|TRBJ2-7|NA|NA
TGTGCCAGCAGCTTAACAGCATACGAGCAGTACTTC
CASSLTAYEQYF
>TRBV7-9|17|TRBJ2-3|TRBD2|many
TGTGCCAGCAGCTTCCGCGGGACCGGGACTAGACCTAATACGCAGTATTTT
CASSFRGTGTRPNTQYF
>TRBV11-3|15|TRBJ1-4|TRBD1|NA
TGTGCCAGCAGCTTGGAAAAACAGGGGGGTGAAAAACTGTTTTTT
CASSLEKQGGEKLFF
>TRBV6-2/TRBV6-3|14|TRBJ2-6|NA|few
TGTGCCAGCAGACGTGCGGCTGGGGCCAACGTCCTGACTTTC
CASRRAAGANVLTF
>TRBV24-1|16|TRBJ2-1|TRBD1|NA
TGTGCCACCAGTGATCCCGGGACAGGGGAACACAATGAGCAGTTCTTC
CATSDPGTGEHNEQFF
>TRBV10-3|14|TRBJ1-1|TRBD1|many
TGTGCCACCCAAGGACAGGGACTAGCTGCTGAAGCTTTCTTT
CATQGQGLAAEAFF
>TRBV4-2|16|TRBJ1-2|NA|many
TGTGCCAGCAGCCCACACCTCCGGGGGAATACCTATGGCTACACCTTC
CASSPHLRGNTYGYTF
>TRBV19|14|TRBJ1-1|TRBD1|many
TGTGCCAGTAGCACATTCAGGGGGAGCACTGAAGCTCTCTTT
CASSTFRGSTEALF
>TRBV30|13|TRBJ2-5|TRBD2|NA
TGTGGCTTAGCGGGAGGGTTCCAAGAGACCCAGTACTTC
CGLAGGFQETQYF
>TRBV3-1|15|TRBJ2-2|NA|NA
TGTGCCAGCAGCCAGGTGACAGGGAACACCGGGGAGCTGTTTTTT
CASSQVTGNTGELFF
>TRBV15|14|TRBJ2-5|NA|NA
TGTGCCACCAGCAGCCCCCTAGCTCAAGAGACCCAGTACTTC
CATSSPLAQETQYF
>TRBV12-3/TRBV12-4|16|TRBJ2-5|TRBD1|many
TGTGCCAGCAGCTCCGGACAGGGTATACGGCAAGAGACCCAGTACTTC
CASSSGQGIRQETQYF
>TRBV12-3/TRBV12-4|14|TRBJ1-6|TRBD1|NA
TGTGCCAGCACCCCGGGACAGGGGAGTTCACCCCTCCACTTT
CASTPGQGSSPLHF
>TRBV9|13|TRBJ2-2|NA|many
TGTGCCAGCAGCATAGGAAGCTGGGGGGAGCTGTTTTTT
CASSIGSWGELFF